The TCR beta chain described here comes from a study of shared clonotypes between healthy human individuals. A word on this clone: As yet, its antigen is unknown.

Naive-designated CD8 cells lacked CD45RO, were positively enriched for CCR7, and omitted terminally differentiated effector memory CD45RA+ cells. General study points: The donor pool, a small one, limited the genetic and exposure-history diversity represented.

At a deep level, the assay was run. Every subset had its genomic DNA shared out evenly among several immunoSEQ plates. Libraries were prepared by immunoSEQ multiplex PCR; TCRdb keeps only in-frame clonotypes and omits some of them. The sample carries about 590,000 clones, about 95% recorded once. The source is a woman in her thirties in good health. Sequenced: naive CD8+ T cells sorted from blood.

The CDR3 DNA sequence: TGTGCCACCAAGGTGGGAGACTACCCCTACAATGAGCAGTTCTTC. Encoded protein: CATKVGDYPYNEQFF. The chain couples TRBV5-6 to TRBJ2-1; D is possibly TRBD2 (5 bases). Trimming took 9 bases from V and 2 from J, leaving 18 bases between them. This CDR3 has 15 residues. Germline V gene lookup returns CDR1 SGHDT and CDR2 YYEEEE.